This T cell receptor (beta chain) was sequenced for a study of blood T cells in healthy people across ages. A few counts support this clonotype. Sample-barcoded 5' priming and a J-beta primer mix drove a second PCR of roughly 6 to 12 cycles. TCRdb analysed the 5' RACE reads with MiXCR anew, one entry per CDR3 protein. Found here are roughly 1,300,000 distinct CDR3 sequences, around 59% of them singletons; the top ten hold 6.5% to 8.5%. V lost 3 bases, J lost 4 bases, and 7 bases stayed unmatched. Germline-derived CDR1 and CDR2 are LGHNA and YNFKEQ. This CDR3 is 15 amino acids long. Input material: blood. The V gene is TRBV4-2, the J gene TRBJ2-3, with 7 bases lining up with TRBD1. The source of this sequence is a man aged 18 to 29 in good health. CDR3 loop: CASSQRQGGADTQYF. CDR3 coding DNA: TGTGCCAGCAGCCAGCGACAGGGCGGCGCAGATACGCAGTATTTT.